This TCR beta chain was identified in a study of shared clonotypes between healthy human individuals. Study context: CD8 memory received one plate per donor, CD8 naive two, CD4 memory three and CD4 naive three.

Division of CD4+ cells produced a CD45RA+ naive subset and a CD45RA-negative memory subset. Several immunoSEQ plates held equal portions of the genomic DNA taken from each subset. Repertoires were generated with immunoSEQ multiplex PCR, while TCRdb's copy carries only in-frame clones and drops some. The sample includes roughly 1,100,000 clones, approximately 72% of them seen just once. The CDR3 totals 14 residues. The germline CDR1 and CDR2 sequences are SQVTM and ANQGSEA. The ends were cut back, 6 bases at V and 0 bases at J, with 12 bases in the middle. The sequence was collected from a man younger than 30 in good health. V gene TRBV29-1 combines with J gene TRBJ1-3, with D possibly being TRBD1 (5 bases). The sample consisted of memory CD4+ T cells sorted from blood. Subset in this sample: CD45RA-negative fraction. The CDR3 reads CSVADRLSGNTIYF. As DNA, the CDR3 is TGCAGCGTCGCAGACAGACTCTCTGGAAACACCATATATTTT. The full variable domain, rest sourced from reference TRBV29-1 and TRBJ1-3, is SAVISQKPSRDICQRGTSLTIQCQVDSQVTMMFWYRQQPGQSLTLIATANQGSEATYESGFVIDKFPISRPNLTFSTLTVSNMSPEDSSIYLCSVADRLSGNTIYFGEGSWLTVV.